These 21 T cell receptor beta chains were all obtained from the same sample, sequenced in a study of cytomegalovirus exposure and HLA in healthy donors. Amplification used 60 Vbeta primers and 13 Jbeta primers. Data came from immunoSEQ multiplex PCR; TCRdb stores just in-frame clones and leaves some out. The listing contains 45,000 to 50,000 clones. The sequencing sample was made of PBMCs. The receptors originated from a male donor in good health and CMV-seronegative.

The gene calls are TRBV9 and TRBJ2-3; 10 nucleotides match TRBD2. CDR1 and CDR2 (germline): SGDLS, YYNGEE. This CDR3 contains 16 residues. The V gene end was trimmed by 7 bases and the J gene end by 4 bases; junction bases not matched to a gene: 12. CDR3 sequence: CASAGGAGGPPDTQYF. The DNA for the CDR3 is TGTGCCAGCGCTGGGGGAGCGGGGGGGCCCCCAGATACGCAGTATTTT. The full variable domain, completed using reference TRBV9 and TRBJ2-3, is DSGVTQTPKHLITATGQRVTLRCSPRSGDLSVYWYQQSLDQGLQFLIQYYNGEERAKGNILERFSAQQFPDLHSELNLSSLELGDSALYFCASAGGAGGPPDTQYFGPGTRLTVL.

V and J are TRBV7-8 and TRBJ1-6; no firm D call. This CDR3 has 14 residues. V was pared by 1 base and J by 6 bases, with 7 bases between. The V gene's germline CDR1 is SGHVS and CDR2 FQNEAQ. The CDR3 coding sequence is TGTGCCAGCAGCTTAGTTCGGGGTAATTCACCCCTCCACTTT. This codes for CASSLVRGNSPLHF. The whole variable domain, remainder taken from reference TRBV7-8 and TRBJ1-6, is GAGVSQSPRYKVAKRGQDVALRCDPISGHVSLFWYQQALGQGPEFLTYFQNEAQLDKSGLPSDRFFAERPEGSVSTLKIQRTQQEDSAVYLCASSLVRGNSPLHFGNGTRLTVT.

CDR3 in DNA: TGCAGCATTGGCTCAGATGAAAAACTGTTTTTT. This sequence encodes CSIGSDEKLFF. The J gene is TRBJ1-4, the V gene TRBV29-1; D gene unclear. CDR1 is SQVTM and CDR2 is ANQGSEA in the germline V gene. CDR3 length: 11 amino acids. With 8 bases removed from V and 6 bases from J, the gap between germline ends came to 10 bases.

This chain joins TRBV5-6 and TRBJ1-3; tentatively, D is TRBD1 (5 bases). In germline, CDR1 is SGHDT, CDR2 YYEEEE. This CDR3 comprises 15 residues. V was shortened by 2 bases and J by 4 bases, with 13 bases between the two germline ends. The CDR3 is CASSLRGYTGNTIYF. The CDR3, as DNA: TGTGCCAGCAGCTTACGGGGGTACACAGGAAACACCATATATTTT.

V gene TRBV4-1 combines with J gene TRBJ1-2, with TRBD1 identical over 10 bases. The CDR3 has 17 residues. The V segment lost 3 bases and the J segment 8 bases; nucleotides outside the gene matches: 15. CDR1 and CDR2 (germline): MGHRA, YSYEKL. CDR3 sequence reads: CASSQPGRDRGARGYTF. The CDR3 DNA reads TGCGCCAGCAGCCAGCCCGGCCGGGACAGGGGCGCAAGAGGCTACACCTTC.

The chain carries TRBV5-1 and TRBJ1-5; 8 nucleotides agree with TRBD1. Trimming at V came to 4 bases and at J to 4 bases, leaving 7 bases not matched to a gene. The CDR3 runs to 15 residues. Germline CDR1 reads SGHRS; CDR2 reads YFSETQ. Here the CDR3 reads CASSPDRGENQPQHF. DNA of the CDR3: TGCGCCAGCAGCCCCGACAGGGGAGAGAATCAGCCCCAGCATTTT. Supplemented by reference TRBV5-1 and TRBJ1-5, the full variable domain reads KAGVTQTPRYLIKTRGQQVTLSCSPISGHRSVSWYQQTPGQGLQFLFEYFSETQRNKGNFPGRFSGRQFSNSRSEMNVSTLELGDSALYLCASSPDRGENQPQHFGDGTRLSIL.

The CDR3 loop is CASNFGGGRTDTQYF. The CDR3 DNA sequence: TGTGCCAGCAACTTTGGCGGGGGACGCACAGATACGCAGTATTTT. This chain uses TRBV7-3 with TRBJ2-3; 7 bases are a match to TRBD2. CDR3 length equals 15 residues. The V gene's germline CDR1 is SGHTA and CDR2 FQGTGA. V shed 7 bases, J shed 1 base, and the junction held 8 bases outside the gene matches.

This clone is medium-sized by frequency. The CDR3 protein is CASSSARLAGGYNEQFF. The CDR3, as DNA: TGTGCCAGCAGCTCTGCCCGACTAGCGGGGGGGTACAATGAGCAGTTCTTC. This chain joins TRBV7-9 and TRBJ2-1; 14 bases agree with TRBD2. V was clipped by 4 bases and J by 4 bases; unmatched bases: 6. From germline, CDR1 is SEHNR and CDR2 FQNEAQ (reference sequence). CDR3 length: 17 residues. Full variable domain (outside the CDR3, taken from reference TRBV7-9 and TRBJ2-1): DTGVSQNPRHKITKRGQNVTFRCDPISEHNRLYWYRQTLGQGPEFLTYFQNEAQLEKSRLLSDRFSAERPKGSFSTLEIQRTEQGDSAMYLCASSSARLAGGYNEQFFGPGTRLTVL.

The chain combines TRBV27 with TRBJ2-7; TRBD1 aligns across 10 bases. The CDR3 is 15 amino acids. Trimming cost V 4 bases and J 2 bases; bases outside gene matches: 5. Germline-derived CDR1 and CDR2 are MNHEY and SMNVEV (reference sequence). CDR3 nucleotides: TGTGCCAGCAGTTCCCTTGGACAGGGGGCCTACGAGCAGTACTTC. It codes for CASSSLGQGAYEQYF.

V and J are TRBV27 and TRBJ2-3; tentative D call: TRBD2 (6 bases). This CDR3 is 15 amino acids long. Trimming left V 1 base short and J 2 bases short, with 10 bases between. Germline assignment: CDR1 MNHEY and CDR2 SMNVEV (reference sequence). The CDR3 DNA reads as TGTGCCAGCAGTTTATTGCGGGGAAACACAGATACGCAGTATTTT. Translating it yields CASSLLRGNTDTQYF.

The chain combines TRBV11-1 with TRBJ1-2; 8 bases agree with TRBD1. CDR3 length: 15 residues. J was trimmed by 2 bases and V by 4 bases; bases with no gene match: 6. From germline, CDR1 is SGHAT and CDR2 FQDESV (reference sequence). CDR3 bases: TGTGCCAGCAGCTCCAGACAGGGGCTAAACTATGGCTACACCTTC. It codes for CASSSRQGLNYGYTF.

The chain joins TRBV5-1 to TRBJ2-2; 7 nucleotides line up with TRBD2. In germline, CDR1 is SGHRS, CDR2 YFSETQ. The V gene end was trimmed by 7 bases and the J gene end by 5 bases; junction bases not matched to a gene: 11. CDR3 size: 15 residues. The CDR3 DNA reads as TGCGCCAGCCGAACGGAGTGGGGGGGGACCGGGGAGCTGTTTTTT. Translation: CASRTEWGGTGELFF.

The chain has TRBV6-7 and TRBJ1-6; possible D gene TRBD1, 6 bases. TRBV6-7 is identified as an open reading frame with a role that is uncertain. V gave up 2 bases and J gave up 14 bases, with 28 bases separating them. The CDR3 totals 18 residues. CDR3 bases: TGTGCCAGCAGTTACCCCACCCAGGGGCCTCAAGTCCATTCGGCCCTCCACTTT. Its translation is CASSYPTQGPQVHSALHF.

The J gene is TRBJ1-6, the V gene TRBV2, with TRBD1 matching over 11 bases. This CDR3 contains 13 residues. J lost 9 bases, V lost 9 bases, and 4 bases had no gene match. Germline V gene lookup returns CDR1 SNHLY and CDR2 FYNNEI. CDR3 in DNA: TGTGCCAGGTGGACAGGGGGCTCTTCACCCCTCCACTTT. Residues: CARWTGGSSPLHF.

The chain combines TRBV7-9 with TRBJ1-1; D is undetermined. Deletions cut 7 bases from V and 5 bases from J, with 20 bases between. This CDR3 is 15 amino acids long. Germline V lookup: CDR1 SEHNR, CDR2 FQNEAQ (reference sequence). The CDR3 sequence is CASTQGPGRRTEAFF. As DNA, the CDR3 is TGTGCCAGCACCCAAGGGCCCGGCAGGAGGACTGAAGCTTTCTTT.

The rearrangement joins TRBV4-1 to TRBJ1-5; a possible D gene is TRBD1 (5 bases). The CDR3 has 18 amino acids. V shed 0 bases and J shed 2 bases, with 17 bases lying between them. Germline V gene sequence: CDR1 MGHRA, CDR2 YSYEKL. The CDR3 nucleotides are TGCGCCAGCAGCCAAGATCTTATCAGGGAGGTTGGCAATCAGCCCCAGCATTTT. Its translation: CASSQDLIREVGNQPQHF.

This chain connects TRBV11-2 to TRBJ2-7; weak D call: TRBD1 (6 bases). Trimming took off 5 bases at V and 5 bases at J, with 16 bases between the two ends. The CDR3 totals 14 residues. The germline CDR1 and CDR2 sequences are SGHAT and FQNNGV. The CDR3 sequence is CASSTQGGPNEQYF. CDR3 coding DNA: TGTGCCAGCAGCACACAGGGTGGTCCCAACGAGCAGTACTTC.

The chain uses TRBV30 and TRBJ1-5; no clear D. CDR1 and CDR2 from the germline V gene are GTSNPN and SVGIG (reference sequence). V lost 0 bases, J lost 7 bases, and 10 bases lay in between. The CDR3 consists of 13 residues. The CDR3 nucleotides are TGTGCCTGGAGTGTCTACAGTCAACAGCCCCAGCATTTT. Its protein is CAWSVYSQQPQHF.

The rearrangement joins TRBV4-1 to TRBJ2-2, with D perhaps matching TRBD1 (6 bases). The ends were cut back, 5 bases at V and 2 bases at J, with 12 bases in the middle. Germline loops: CDR1 MGHRA, CDR2 YSYEKL. The CDR3 runs to 15 residues. DNA of the CDR3: TGCGCCAGCAGCGAGATACAGGGAAACACCGGGGAGCTGTTTTTT. Translating it yields CASSEIQGNTGELFF.

The J gene is TRBJ1-2, the V gene TRBV6-5, with D perhaps matching TRBD1 (6 bases). The CDR3 consists of 14 residues. In germline, CDR1 is MNHEY, CDR2 SVGAGI. Deletions cut 0 bases from V and 7 bases from J, with 12 bases between. CDR3 residues: CASSYSPTGGGYTF. For the CDR3, the DNA is TGTGCCAGCAGTTACTCGCCGACAGGCGGTGGCTACACCTTC.

This chain joins TRBV2 and TRBJ1-2; 7 positions agree with TRBD1. Trimming removed 8 bases from V and 7 bases from J; junction bases left unmatched: 7. The CDR3 is 12 residues long. Germline loops: CDR1 SNHLY, CDR2 FYNNEI. Here the CDR3 reads CASSDDRVGYTF. The CDR3 DNA is TGTGCCAGCTCCGACGACAGGGTTGGCTACACCTTC. The complete variable domain, with remaining parts taken from reference TRBV2 and TRBJ1-2, reads EPEVTQTPSHQVTQMGQEVILRCVPISNHLYFYWYRQILGQKVEFLVSFYNNEISEKSEIFDDQFSVERPDGSNFTLKIRSTKLEDSAMYFCASSDDRVGYTFGSGTRLTVV.